One T cell receptor beta chain is described in this entry. This entry comes from a study of blood T cell repertoires in COVID-19. In the study overall: The cDNA or gDNA used as material had been derived from T cells, B-cell-depleted T cells, or PBMCs.

The germline V gene encodes CDR1 SGDLS and CDR2 YYNGEE. This CDR3 has 19 residues. The V gene end was trimmed by 2 bases and the J gene end by 2 bases; junction bases not matched to a gene: 10. Only in-frame clones appear in the TCRdb table, and some are missing; sequencing was by immunoSEQ multiplex PCR. Here the sample spans approximately 88,000 clones, 75% to 85% being singletons. This clonotype was obtained from a woman of 80 years or more with acute or convalescent COVID-19. The sample consisted of peripheral blood. The gene calls are TRBV9 and TRBJ2-3; 14 bases fit TRBD2. The CDR3 nucleotides read TGTGCCAGCAGCGTCGCCCCGGGACTAGCGGGGGTTATCACAGATACGCAGTATTTT. Translating gives CASSVAPGLAGVITDTQYF.